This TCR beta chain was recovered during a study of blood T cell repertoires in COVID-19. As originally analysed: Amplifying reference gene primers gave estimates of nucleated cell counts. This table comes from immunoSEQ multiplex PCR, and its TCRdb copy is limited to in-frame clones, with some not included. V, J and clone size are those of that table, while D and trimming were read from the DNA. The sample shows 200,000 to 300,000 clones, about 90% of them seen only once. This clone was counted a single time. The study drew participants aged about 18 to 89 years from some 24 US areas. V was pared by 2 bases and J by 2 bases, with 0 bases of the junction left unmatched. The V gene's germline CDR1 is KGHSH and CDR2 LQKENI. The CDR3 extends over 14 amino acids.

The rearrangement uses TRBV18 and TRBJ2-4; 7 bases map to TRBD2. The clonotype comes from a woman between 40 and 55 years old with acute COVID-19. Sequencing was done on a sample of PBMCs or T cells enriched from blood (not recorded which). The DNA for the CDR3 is TGTGCCAGCTCACCAAGCGGGACCAAAAACATTCAGTACTTC. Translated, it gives CASSPSGTKNIQYF.